The 19 T cell receptor beta chains below were found in one sample sequenced in a study of T cell responses to AZD1222 COVID-19 vaccine. Some clones are missing from TCRdb's copy, which holds only in-frame ones; the method was immunoSEQ multiplex PCR. The data hold 98,000 or so clones, with approximately 84% observed a single time. Material: peripheral blood, obtained 28 days after the second AZD1222 dose. The receptors stem from an adult who received the AZD1222 COVID-19 vaccine.

The chain carries TRBV29-1 and TRBJ1-1, with TRBD1 as a possible D gene (6 bases). The CDR3 is made up of 15 amino acids. Germline CDR1 reads SQVTM; CDR2 reads ANQGSEA. Between the trimmed V and J ends, which lost 8 bases and 0 bases, there was a span of 19 bases. CDR3 in amino acids: CSTKREGVMNTEAFF. The CDR3 nucleotides read TGCAGCACCAAGAGGGAGGGGGTCATGAACACTGAAGCTTTCTTT.

The chain uses TRBV6-1 and TRBJ1-5; D remains unclear. CDR3 length: 14 residues. Germline V CDR1 and CDR2: MNHNS, SASEGT. The V gene lost 3 bases and the J gene lost 4 bases, with 10 bases spanning the gap. The CDR3 nucleotides read TGTGCCAGCAGTGATGGGGATCTAAATCAGCCCCAGCATTTT. It codes for CASSDGDLNQPQHF.

The genes are TRBV6-6 and TRBJ2-2; 12 bases map to TRBD2. Germline lookup yields CDR1 MNHNY and CDR2 SVGAGI (reference sequence). The ends lost 8 bases at V and 5 bases at J; junction bases unmatched: 9. The CDR3 extends over 16 amino acids. CDR3 residues: CASRSQLAGGTGELFF. The DNA for the CDR3 is TGTGCCAGCCGATCTCAACTAGCGGGGGGAACCGGGGAGCTGTTTTTT.

The chain uses TRBV30 and TRBJ2-3, with 12 bases matching TRBD2. Trimming at V came to 5 bases and at J to 7 bases, leaving 7 bases not matched to a gene. The CDR3 has 14 residues. Germline V gives CDR1 GTSNPN, CDR2 SVGIG (reference sequence). DNA for the CDR3: TGTGCCTGGGGGGGACTAGCGGGCCCTAATACGCAGTATTTT. Translated: CAWGGLAGPNTQYF.

The chain has TRBV6-5 and TRBJ2-6; D unclear. CDR3 length equals 15 residues. Germline CDR1 and CDR2: MNHEY and SVGAGI. The germline V and J ends were trimmed by 1 base and 1 base, with 5 bases remaining between them. The CDR3 nucleotides read TGTGCCAGCAGTTACTTTCGGTCTGGGGCCAACGTCCTGACTTTC. It is translated as CASSYFRSGANVLTF.

The sample holds one count of this clone. The chain has TRBV5-1 and TRBJ1-3; D not resolved. Deletions cut 0 bases from V and 4 bases from J, with 8 bases between. The CDR3 sequence is 14 residues long. Germline loops: CDR1 SGHRS, CDR2 YFSETQ. The CDR3, as DNA: TGCGCCAGCAGCTTGGGGTCACAGGGAAACACCATATATTTT. It translates to CASSLGSQGNTIYF.

V is TRBV9 and J is TRBJ1-1, with D possibly matching TRBD1 (5 bases). From germline, CDR1 is SGDLS and CDR2 YYNGEE. The CDR3 has 15 residues. Trimming took off 3 bases at V and 1 base at J, with 13 bases between the two ends. The CDR3 loop is CASSEGPGRNTEAFF. The DNA of the CDR3 is TGTGCCAGCAGCGAGGGACCCGGCAGGAACACTGAAGCTTTCTTT.

This chain joins TRBV11-3 and TRBJ1-2; TRBD1 matches 7 bases. Looked up from germline, CDR1 is SGHNT and CDR2 is YENEEA. V trimming: 5 bases; J trimming: 7 bases; junction bases outside the gene matches: 7. This CDR3 is 13 amino acids long. CDR3 in amino acids: CASSLTGAAGYTF. DNA of the CDR3: TGTGCCAGCAGCCTCACAGGGGCCGCTGGCTACACCTTC.

The chain combines TRBV7-9 with TRBJ2-6; the D gene is possibly TRBD1 (6 bases). CDR1 and CDR2 (germline): SEHNR, FQNEAQ (reference sequence). Trimming took off 5 bases at V and 0 bases at J, with 20 bases between the two ends. The CDR3 sequence is 19 residues long. CDR3 residues: CASSPVLGQPSSGANVLTF. The CDR3 nucleotides read TGTGCCAGCAGCCCGGTTCTCGGACAGCCGAGCTCTGGGGCCAACGTCCTGACTTTC.

V and J are TRBV27 and TRBJ1-5; no clear D gene. Germline CDR1 MNHEY, CDR2 SMNVEV (reference sequence). With 2 bases removed from V and 0 bases from J, the gap between germline ends came to 8 bases. CDR3 length equals 15 residues. The CDR3 coding sequence is TGTGCCAGCAGTTTACTCCCGTCTAGCAATCAGCCCCAGCATTTT. Translated: CASSLLPSSNQPQHF.

The chain has TRBV5-6 and TRBJ1-5; D remains unclear. CDR3 length: 15 amino acids. Trimming took off 3 bases at V and 1 base at J, with 11 bases between the two ends. CDR1 is SGHDT and CDR2 is YYEEEE in the germline V gene. The CDR3 DNA sequence: TGTGCCAGCAGCTATCGCGGTTTAAGCAATCAGCCCCAGCATTTT. Residues: CASSYRGLSNQPQHF.

The V and J genes are TRBV5-4 and TRBJ2-3; D may be TRBD2 (5 bases). The germline V gene encodes CDR1 SGHNT and CDR2 YYREEE (reference sequence). V was clipped by 4 bases and J by 3 bases, with 12 bases between them. The CDR3 is 14 amino acids. CDR3 sequence (DNA): TGTGCCAGCAGCCCCACTAGTGGTACAGATACGCAGTATTTT. This sequence encodes CASSPTSGTDTQYF.

This clone occurred once. The chain couples TRBV25-1 to TRBJ1-5; D unresolved. Germline V gene sequence: CDR1 MGHDK, CDR2 SYGVNS. The germline V and J ends were trimmed by 3 bases and 5 bases, with 8 bases remaining between them. This CDR3 has 13 residues. The chain's CDR3 is CASSESGDQPQHF. The CDR3 nucleotides are TGTGCCAGCAGTGAGAGTGGGGATCAGCCCCAGCATTTT.

V gene TRBV7-9 combines with J gene TRBJ1-1; D possibly corresponds to TRBD1 (6 bases). Trimming took 6 bases from V and 4 from J, leaving 18 bases between them. Germline CDR1 is SEHNR and CDR2 is FQNEAQ (reference sequence). This CDR3 contains 15 residues. CDR3 bases: TGTGCCAGCAGAAGCTCCAAACAGGGATTCACTGAAGCTTTCTTT. It yields the protein CASRSSKQGFTEAFF.

This clone appeared a single time. The J gene is TRBJ2-5, the V gene TRBV15; 7 bases are shared with TRBD1. This CDR3 spans 15 amino acids. The V segment lost 3 bases and the J segment 2 bases; nucleotides outside the gene matches: 6. Germline values: CDR1 LNHNV, CDR2 YYDKDF (reference sequence). CDR3 sequence (DNA): TGTGCCACCAGCAGGGACCCGGGACAGCAAGAGACCCAGTACTTC. This translates into CATSRDPGQQETQYF.

This rearrangement joins TRBV7-9 to TRBJ2-3; 7 nucleotides line up with TRBD2. Per the germline V gene, CDR1 is SEHNR and CDR2 is FQNEAQ (reference sequence). V lost 5 bases to trimming and J lost 4 bases; unmatched junction nucleotides: 12. CDR3 size: 16 residues. CDR3 protein: CASSLGLLRGSDTQYF. CDR3 in DNA: TGTGCCAGCAGCCTGGGACTACTTCGGGGTTCAGATACGCAGTATTTT.

The rearrangement uses TRBV7-2 and TRBJ1-5; perhaps TRBD1 as D (5 bases). The germline gives CDR1 SGHTA, CDR2 FQGNSA. The CDR3 covers 14 residues. V shed 4 bases and J shed 7 bases, with 14 bases lying between them. CDR3 sequence: CASSSGQGVQPQHF. CDR3 sequence (DNA): TGTGCCAGCAGCTCGGGGCAGGGAGTACAGCCCCAGCATTTT.

The chain combines TRBV5-1 with TRBJ1-2, with D unclear. Germline V gene data show CDR1 as SGHRS and CDR2 as YFSETQ. This CDR3 region has 14 residues. Trimming stripped 4 bases from V and 0 bases from J, with 10 bases between. As DNA, the CDR3 is TGCGCCAGCAGCCCAGACGGTCCTAACTATGGCTACACCTTC. Translating it yields CASSPDGPNYGYTF.

This clone was seen at least ten times. This chain uses TRBV6-5 with TRBJ1-6; unclear D gene. This CDR3 is built from 15 residues. V was trimmed by 3 bases and J by 0 bases, leaving 6 bases between them. Germline V gene sequence: CDR1 MNHEY, CDR2 SVGAGI. CDR3 in DNA: TGTGCCAGCAGTTATGTAAGCTCCTATAATTCACCCCTCCACTTT. Encoded protein: CASSYVSSYNSPLHF.